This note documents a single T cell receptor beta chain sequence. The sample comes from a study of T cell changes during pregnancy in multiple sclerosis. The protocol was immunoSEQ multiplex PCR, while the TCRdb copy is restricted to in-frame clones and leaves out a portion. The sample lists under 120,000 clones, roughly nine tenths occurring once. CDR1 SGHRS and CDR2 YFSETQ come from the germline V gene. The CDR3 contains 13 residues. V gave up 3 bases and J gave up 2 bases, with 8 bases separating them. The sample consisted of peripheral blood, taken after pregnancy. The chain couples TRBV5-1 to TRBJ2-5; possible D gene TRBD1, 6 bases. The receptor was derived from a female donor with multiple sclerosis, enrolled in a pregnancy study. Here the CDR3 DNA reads TGCGCCAGCAGCTCACAGGGTCAAGAGACCCAGTACTTC. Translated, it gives CASSSQGQETQYF.